Listed below are T cell receptor beta chains from one sample, sequenced in a study of shared clonotypes between healthy human individuals. Sequenced by immunoSEQ multiplex PCR; TCRdb stores in-frame clones only, minus some. The table shows about 2 million clones, with about 95% occurring only once. The sequencing sample was made of naive CD8+ T cells sorted from blood. These receptors were collected from a man aged 18 to 35 in good health. Both conserved end residues are part of each CDR3. A D gene is named only where the DNA matches it firmly. Where a row states a size, it is once, few, many or the class of an expanded clone; other rows omit it.

v_call	d_call	clone_size	j_call	cdr3_nt	cdr3_aa
TRBV29-1	TRBD2	NA	TRBJ2-7	TGCAGCGTTGATAGCGGGGCGAGGGGCTACGAGCAGTACTTC	CSVDSGARGYEQYF
TRBV15	NA	NA	TRBJ1-5	TGTGCCACCAGCAGAGATAGGGTCCAGCCCCAGCATTTT	CATSRDRVQPQHF
TRBV13	TRBD1	once	TRBJ1-4	TGTGCCAGCAGCACGCGGGACAGTTATAATGAAAAACTGTTTTTT	CASSTRDSYNEKLFF
TRBV19	TRBD2	NA	TRBJ2-7	TGTGCCAGTAGTACCCTGGGAGGGGTCCCGGAGTACTTC	CASSTLGGVPEYF
TRBV7-6	NA	NA	TRBJ2-1	TGTGCCAGCAGCCCGGGGGAGTGGAGCTCCTACAATGAGCAGTTCTTC	CASSPGEWSSYNEQFF
TRBV27	TRBD2	NA	TRBJ2-5	TGTGCCAGCAGTTTCCTAGCGGGAGAGGCTTCTGAGACCCAGTACTTC	CASSFLAGEASETQYF
TRBV6-5	TRBD2	NA	TRBJ2-7	TGTGCCAGCAGTTACGCGGGAGGCTACGAGCAGTACTTC	CASSYAGGYEQYF
TRBV19	TRBD1	NA	TRBJ1-1	TGTGCCAGTACCTATCGACAGGGAGTAGGGACTGAAGCTTTCTTT	CASTYRQGVGTEAFF
TRBV13	NA	NA	TRBJ2-3	TGTGCCAGCGTGCACAGAGGTACAGATACGCAGTATTTT	CASVHRGTDTQYF
TRBV19	NA	NA	TRBJ1-5	TGTGCCAGTAGTATAGGGGAGGAGGGTGTTGTAGGCAATCAGCCCCAGCATTTT	CASSIGEEGVVGNQPQHF
TRBV7-9	TRBD2	NA	TRBJ2-3	TGTGCCAGCACCCCGGGACTAGCGGGAGTAGGCGCAGATACGCAGTATTTT	CASTPGLAGVGADTQYF
TRBV27	NA	NA	TRBJ1-5	TGTGCCAGCAGTTTCCAGGGGTATCAGCCCCAGCATTTT	CASSFQGYQPQHF
TRBV19	TRBD2	NA	TRBJ2-7	TGTGCCAGTAGTGCACTAGCGGACTACGAGCAGTACTTC	CASSALADYEQYF
TRBV6-5	NA	once	TRBJ2-7	TGTGCCAGCAGTTCCTTTGGGGGGGCCAGCTCCTACGAGCAGTACTTC	CASSSFGGASSYEQYF
TRBV6-1	NA	NA	TRBJ2-7	TGTGCCAGCAGTGAAGAAGGGGTTGGGGCCTACGAGCAGTACTTC	CASSEEGVGAYEQYF
TRBV5-1	NA	NA	TRBJ2-7	TGCGCCAGCAGCTTGGACCTTATGGTGGGGAAGTACTTC	CASSLDLMVGKYF
TRBV9	NA	NA	TRBJ2-7	TGTGCCAGCAGCGTAAATGCCCACCAGAACGTCTACGAGCAGTACTTC	CASSVNAHQNVYEQYF
TRBV10-1	NA	once	TRBJ2-2	TGCGCCAGCAGTGATCAGAACACCGGGGAGCTGTTTTTT	CASSDQNTGELFF
TRBV9	TRBD1	NA	TRBJ2-7	TGTGCCAGCAGCGTAGCTGGGGACAGGGCCTACGAGCAGTACTTC	CASSVAGDRAYEQYF
TRBV11-3	NA	NA	TRBJ2-1	TGTGCCAGCAGCTTGGGACTCTACAATGAGCAGTTCTTC	CASSLGLYNEQFF
TRBV4-1	TRBD1	NA	TRBJ2-7	TGCGCCAGCAGCCAAGCACAGGGGGCGTCCTACGAGCAGTACTTC	CASSQAQGASYEQYF
TRBV4-1	NA	NA	TRBJ2-3	TGCGCCAGCAGCTTACCCATAGGCACAGATACGCAGTATTTT	CASSLPIGTDTQYF
TRBV10-2	TRBD1	NA	TRBJ1-2	TGCGCCAGCAGCGACCCAGGGGGCCACAACTATGGCTACACCTTC	CASSDPGGHNYGYTF
TRBV5-6	NA	NA	TRBJ1-5	TGTGCCAGCAGCTTGGCCGGGGGGCATCAGCCCCAGCATTTT	CASSLAGGHQPQHF